This T cell receptor beta chain was profiled in a study of blood T cell repertoires in COVID-19. For the study at large: From the United States, Italy and Spain came samples of acute and convalescent COVID-19. T cells, B-cell-depleted T cells, or PBMCs supplied cDNA or gDNA.

This clone was observed a handful of times. Sequencing was performed with immunoSEQ multiplex PCR; in TCRdb, only in-frame clones are kept and a portion is missing. Of 200,000 to 250,000 clones listed, 82% are singletons. CDR3 size: 14 residues. V lost 6 bases and J lost 0; bases outside the gene matches: 5. In germline, CDR1 is SNHLY, CDR2 FYNNEI. This sequence originates from a woman older than 75 with acute or convalescent COVID-19. The specimen sequenced was peripheral blood. This chain joins TRBV2 and TRBJ2-7; 7 positions agree with TRBD1. CDR3 region: CASRGDSLSYEQYF. In DNA form, the CDR3 reads TGTGCCAGCAGGGGGGACAGCCTCTCCTACGAGCAGTACTTC.